This TCR beta chain was sequenced in a study of cytotoxic CD8 clonotypes in ibrutinib-treated CLL. In the study overall: Timing of response sample collection was a median approximately eleven months after treatment start, with a range of 6 to 36. Overall study results and limits: At ibrutinib response, clonality increased, and at progression it declined back toward baseline.

A 1 in 200,000 to 1 in 1 million T cell depth was the sequencing target. TCRdb's copy holds only in-frame clones and misses some; the assay was immunoSEQ multiplex PCR. The sample has some 130,000 clones; under 90% are singletons. Germline-derived CDR1 and CDR2 are LGHNA and YSLEER. The V end lost 0 bases, the J end lost 11 bases, and 25 bases lay between the germline ends. This CDR3 contains 17 residues. This clone was observed a single time. As yet, its antigen is unknown. This chain joins TRBV4-3 and TRBJ1-1; possible D gene TRBD1, 5 bases. This receptor was identified in a human donor with chronic lymphocytic leukemia. This specimen was PBMCs, taken after 24 months of ibrutinib treatment. As DNA, the CDR3 is TGCGCCAGCAGCCAAGATTTTGGGTGGGGCAGGGAAATATCTGCTTTCTTT. It is translated as CASSQDFGWGREISAFF.